This TCR beta chain was observed in a study of T cells after yellow fever vaccination. The germline V and J ends were trimmed by 0 bases and 1 base, with 12 bases remaining between them. CDR1 is MNHEY and CDR2 is SMNVEV in the germline V gene (reference sequence). The CDR3 has 17 residues. MiXCR, applied by TCRdb to the 5' RACE reads, yields one record per CDR3 protein. The profile covers a few hundred thousand distinct CDR3 sequences, with approximately 8% appearing a single time and approximately 15% taken by the ten largest. This clonotype was counted between two and nine times. Sequenced here: PBMCs, sampled approximately 40 days after the first yellow fever vaccination. The V and J genes are TRBV27 and TRBJ2-2; D is unclear. The TCR sequence derives from a man aged 18-30 years who received the YFV17D yellow fever vaccine. CDR3 loop: CASSLSGGIVNTGELFF. CDR3 bases: TGTGCCAGCAGTTTATCAGGCGGCATAGTGAACACCGGGGAGCTGTTTTTT.